This T cell receptor beta chain appears in the sequencing data of a study of blood T cell repertoires in COVID-19. Turning to the study itself: Whether acute or convalescent, the COVID-19 samples came from the United States, Italy and Spain. T cells, B-cell-depleted T cells, or PBMCs provided the cDNA or gDNA that served as material.

Seattle patients were enrolled during active infection and followed longitudinally. Measured with immunoSEQ multiplex PCR; TCRdb has only the in-frame clones, and not every one. Of some 270,000 clones in the sample, about 84% were seen once. Between the trimmed V and J ends, which lost 2 bases and 1 base, there was a span of 5 bases. Germline V CDR1 and CDR2: LGHDT, YNNKEL (reference sequence). The CDR3 length is 13 residues. The clonotype originates from a woman of 80 years or more with COVID-19, enrolled during active disease. The sample consisted of peripheral blood. The chain combines TRBV3-1 (or the pseudogene TRBV3-2) with TRBJ1-1; D is undetermined. The CDR3 loop reads CASSQNGNTEAFF. The CDR3 DNA is TGTGCCAGCAGCCAAAACGGGAACACTGAAGCTTTCTTT.